This T cell receptor beta chain was recovered during a study of T cell responses to AZD1222 COVID-19 vaccine (TCRdb year 2021). Concerning the study at large: Because spike-specific TCR depth and breadth did not differ between the two schedules, AZD1222 recipients who got a second dose at roughly 4 weeks were pooled with those who got a second dose at roughly 12 weeks. TCR sequencing was performed for 230 to 250 trial participants, of whom 200 to 220 were given two doses of AZD1222 and some 25 were given two doses of MenACWY control vaccine. Trial participants were enrolled by age into subgroups of 18-55, 56-69 and 70-plus years, and about 150, 27 and 61 TCR-sequenced participants, respectively, were included in these subgroups.

The time point label, read with the paper, signifies: baseline before first vaccination. Vaccinee samples came from UK trials COV001 and COV002, including a single-blind randomized controlled phase 2/3 trial of AZD1222 (ChAdOx1 nCoV-19) in healthy adults. For TCRbeta chain sequencing, PBMC samples were collected from trial participants at day 0 and at day 28 after the second dose. The CDR3 regions of human TCRbeta chains were analyzed by immunosequencing. In the authors' own workflow: TCRs in the repertoires were matched against a reference library of SARS-CoV-2-specific TCRs that had been generated with the MIRA antigen-specificity platform. Breadth was defined as the fraction of unique TCRs that were SARS-CoV-2-associated, and depth was defined as the fraction of total T cells that were SARS-CoV-2-associated. Using the MIRA data, every spike-specific TCR was mapped to the spike region that the TCR reacted to and assigned to either a CD4 or a CD8 class. Log10-transformed breadth and depth values were compared by one-way ANOVA with Sidak's multiple comparisons tests. Here the immuneACCESS table is served through TCRdb, limited to in-frame sequences with V and J called. Missing clones are a known gap in these copies; in checked studies unresolved V genes cover under half, and the rest lacks a known reason. V and J calls and clone size are those listed in that table; D and trimming were worked out from the DNA. This sample comprises some 150,000 clones, just over 90% of them detected only once. The ten largest clones take up about 3% of the sample.

Beyond this particular receptor, the publication reports: Participants were mostly white British and included more females than males, and it was suggested by the authors that clonal diversity may have been underestimated. Because no day 14 peak-response samples were available, repertoires were characterized only after the peak T cell response. In the small 56-69-year group, the increase in depth fell short of significance, most likely because of low power. After two AZD1222 doses, both the breadth and the depth of spike-specific TCRs were significantly higher than at day 0 and than in MenACWY recipients. Epitopes outside the regions mutated in the B.1.351 and B.1.1.7 variants were reportedly recognized by nearly half of the unique spike-specific TCRs. CD4 TCRs associated with the vaccine covered the entire spike protein, and the dominant responses were in regions 160-218 and 743-854. Conclusions about previously exposed vaccinees are limited because only five to seven AZD1222 recipients were SARS-CoV-2 seropositive at baseline.

CDR3 length: 14 amino acids, cysteine to phenylalanine. Of all the DNA, just the CDR3 is kept, 42 bases in frame from base 1. As encoded in the germline V gene, CDR1 is MGHDK while CDR2 is SYGVNS. V loses 2 bases, J loses 7 bases, and the germline ends lie 14 bases apart. Points on this clone: Its antigen is currently not known. Base qualities were left out, and no much larger clone turns up one base away.

This sample comprised peripheral blood, obtained on day 0 of AZD1222 vaccination. The receptor was derived from an adult in good health. The V and J segments used are TRBV25-1 and TRBJ1-2; the D gene lacks a confident call. Read as DNA, the sequence is TGTGCCAGCAGTGAACCCCACGGAAGATCTGGCTACACCTTC. This translates into CASSEPHGRSGYTF.